This TCR beta chain is from a study of blood T cell repertoires in COVID-19. Study details: PBMCs, B-cell-depleted T cells, or T cells provided the cDNA or gDNA that made up the material.

The table came from immunoSEQ multiplex PCR; TCRdb's copy has only in-frame clones and leaves some out. The repertoire holds over 400,000 clones, with about 89% as singletons. This CDR3 has 14 residues. Germline values: CDR1 SGDLS, CDR2 YYNGEE. V lost 0 bases to trimming and J lost 7 bases, with 14 bases between them. Specimen: peripheral blood. The chain couples TRBV9 to TRBJ2-7, with a possible D match to TRBD2 (6 bases). The receptor was isolated from a woman in her 50s with COVID-19, enrolled during active disease. CDR3 loop: CASSVAGLQTEQYF. The CDR3 DNA sequence: TGTGCCAGCAGCGTAGCGGGACTCCAGACAGAGCAGTACTTC.